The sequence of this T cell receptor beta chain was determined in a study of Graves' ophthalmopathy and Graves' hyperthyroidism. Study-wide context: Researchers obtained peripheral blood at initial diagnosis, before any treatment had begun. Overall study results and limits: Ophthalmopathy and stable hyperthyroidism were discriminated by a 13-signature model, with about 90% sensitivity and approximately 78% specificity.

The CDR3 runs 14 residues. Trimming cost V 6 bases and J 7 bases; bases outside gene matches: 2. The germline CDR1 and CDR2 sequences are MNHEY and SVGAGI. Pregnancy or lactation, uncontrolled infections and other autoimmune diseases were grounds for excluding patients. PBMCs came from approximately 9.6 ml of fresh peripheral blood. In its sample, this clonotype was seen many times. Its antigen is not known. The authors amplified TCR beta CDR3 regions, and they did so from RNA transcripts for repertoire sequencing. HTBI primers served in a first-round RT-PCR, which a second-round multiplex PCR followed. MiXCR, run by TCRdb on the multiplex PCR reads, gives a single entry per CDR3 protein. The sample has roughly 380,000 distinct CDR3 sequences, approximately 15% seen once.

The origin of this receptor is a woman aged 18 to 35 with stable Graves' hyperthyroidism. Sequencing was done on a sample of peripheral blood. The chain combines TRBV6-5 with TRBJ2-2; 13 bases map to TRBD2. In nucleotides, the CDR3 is TGTGCCAGCAGAACTAGCGGGGGGGGCGGGGAGCTGTTTTTT. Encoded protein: CASRTSGGGGELFF.